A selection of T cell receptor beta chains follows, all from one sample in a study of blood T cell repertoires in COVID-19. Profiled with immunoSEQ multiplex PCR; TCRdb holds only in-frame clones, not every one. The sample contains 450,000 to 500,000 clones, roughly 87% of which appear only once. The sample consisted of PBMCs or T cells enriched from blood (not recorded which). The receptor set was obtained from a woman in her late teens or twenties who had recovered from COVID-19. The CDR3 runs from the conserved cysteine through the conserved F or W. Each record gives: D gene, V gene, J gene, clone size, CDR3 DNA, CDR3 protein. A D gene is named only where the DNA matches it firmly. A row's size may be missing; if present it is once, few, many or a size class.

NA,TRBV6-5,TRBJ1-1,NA,TGTGCCAGCAGTTTTGGCGGGTCGAACACTGAAGCTTTCTTT,CASSFGGSNTEAFF
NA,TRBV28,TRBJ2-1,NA,TGTGCCAGCAGCTTCCCTATTGAGGGCAGGAATGAGCAGTTCTTC,CASSFPIEGRNEQFF
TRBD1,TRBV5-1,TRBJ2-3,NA,TGCGCCAGCAGCTTGGGGGGACAGGGGAATACAGATACGCAGTATTTT,CASSLGGQGNTDTQYF
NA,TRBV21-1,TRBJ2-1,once,TGTGCCCCCAGGACCGGGAACAGATACAATGAGCAGTTCTTC,CAPRTGNRYNEQFF
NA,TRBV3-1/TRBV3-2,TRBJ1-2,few,TGTGCCAGCAGCCAAGATTCAGGATTTACTAACTATGGCTACACCTTC,CASSQDSGFTNYGYTF
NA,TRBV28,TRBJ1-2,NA,TGTGCCAGCACCATTTTCACGGGAGGCTACACCTTC,CASTIFTGGYTF
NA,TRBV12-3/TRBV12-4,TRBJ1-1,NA,TGTGCCAGCAGCCGGGGACAATACACTGAAGCTTTCTTT,CASSRGQYTEAFF
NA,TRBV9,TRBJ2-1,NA,TGTGCCAGCAGCGTAGTTTCGGGACTGAAGGTTGGTGAGCAGTTCTTC,CASSVVSGLKVGEQFF
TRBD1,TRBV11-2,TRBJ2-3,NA,TGTGCCAGCACCCATAGGGAGCAGGGGGCGCGGAGCACAGATACGCAGTATTTT,CASTHREQGARSTDTQYF
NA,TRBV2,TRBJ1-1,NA,TGTGCCAGCACCGGCCGCCGGGGGACTGAAGCTTTCTTT,CASTGRRGTEAFF
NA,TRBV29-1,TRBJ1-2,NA,TGCAGCGTTGCCGGGTTATTTTATGGCTACACCTTC,CSVAGLFYGYTF
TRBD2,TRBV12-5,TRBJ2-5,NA,TGTGCTAGTGGTTTCATGACTAGCGGGGGGTTCCAAGAGACCCAGTACTTC,CASGFMTSGGFQETQYF
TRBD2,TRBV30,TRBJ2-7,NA,TGTGCCTGGAGGGTAGCGGGGGACTACGAGCAGTACTTC,CAWRVAGDYEQYF
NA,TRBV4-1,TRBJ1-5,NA,TGCGCCAGCAGCCAGACAGTCACCCCCAGTCAGCCCCAGCATTTT,CASSQTVTPSQPQHF
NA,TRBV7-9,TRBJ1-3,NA,TGTGCCAGCAGCTCGGACAGTGGAAACACCATATATTTT,CASSSDSGNTIYF
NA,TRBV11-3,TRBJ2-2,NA,TGTGCCAGCACTGCCGGAGGGGAAAACACCGGGGAGCTGTTTTTT,CASTAGGENTGELFF
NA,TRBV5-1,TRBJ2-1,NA,TGCGCCAGCAGCTTGGTGTCCGCGGCGGTGGGTGAGCAGTTCTTC,CASSLVSAAVGEQFF
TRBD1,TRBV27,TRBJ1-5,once,TGTGCCAGCAGCCGAGACAGGGATAGCAATCAGCCCCAGCATTTT,CASSRDRDSNQPQHF
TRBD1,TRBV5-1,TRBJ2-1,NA,TGCGCCAGCAGCTTGGGGGACAGGGCATGGAATGAGCAGTTCTTC,CASSLGDRAWNEQFF
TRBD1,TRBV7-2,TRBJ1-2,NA,TGTGCCAGCGGGGGACAGGCTAGTAGAGCTAACTATGGCTACACCTTC,CASGGQASRANYGYTF
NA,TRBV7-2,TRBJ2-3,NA,TGTGCCAGCAGCTGGTCAAGTAGGACTAACCTTATGTCAGATACGCAGTATTTT,CASSWSSRTNLMSDTQYF
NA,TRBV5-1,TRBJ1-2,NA,TGCGCCAGCAGCTTACTAGGTCAGAAGCCTCAGGGCTACACCTTC,CASSLLGQKPQGYTF
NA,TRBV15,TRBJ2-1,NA,TGTGCCACCAGCTCGTCCAATGAGCAGTTCTTC,CATSSSNEQFF
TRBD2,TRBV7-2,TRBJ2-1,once,TGTGCCAGCAGCTTAAGAGGCACTAGCGGGGGTGAGCAGTTCTTC,CASSLRGTSGGEQFF
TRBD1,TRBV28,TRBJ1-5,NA,TGTGCCAGCAATAGGGACAGGAGTTTAGGTGGGAGCAATCAGCCCCAGCATTTT,CASNRDRSLGGSNQPQHF
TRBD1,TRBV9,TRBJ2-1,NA,TGTGCCAGCAGCGTAGCCGGGACAGCAAACAATGAGCAGTTCTTC,CASSVAGTANNEQFF
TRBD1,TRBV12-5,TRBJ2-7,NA,TGTGCTAGTGGTTTGGTACTAGGCAGGGGGAGTGAGCAGTACTTC,CASGLVLGRGSEQYF
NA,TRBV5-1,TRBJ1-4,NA,TGCGCCAGCAGCTTGCAATACAGTAATGAAAAACTGTTTTTT,CASSLQYSNEKLFF
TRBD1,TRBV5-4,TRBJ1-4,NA,TGTGCCAGCAGCCACAGGACAGGTGATGAACTGTTTTTT,CASSHRTGDELFF
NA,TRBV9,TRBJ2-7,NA,TGTGCCAGCAGCGTAGAGGGGGACACGAGAGTTTACGAGCAGTACTTC,CASSVEGDTRVYEQYF
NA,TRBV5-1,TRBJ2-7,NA,TGCGCCAGCAGCCAGGGACAACTCGAGACCTACGAGCAGTACTTC,CASSQGQLETYEQYF
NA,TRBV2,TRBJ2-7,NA,TGTGCCAGCAGTGAAGCCTTACGAGTTCGGGAGCAGTACTTC,CASSEALRVREQYF
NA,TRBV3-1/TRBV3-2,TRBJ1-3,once,TGTGCCAGCAGCCAAGAACCAGGGAAAGGAAACACCATATATTTT,CASSQEPGKGNTIYF
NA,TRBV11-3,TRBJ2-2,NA,TGTGCCAGCAGCAATCAACAGGGGAACACCGGGGAGCTGTTTTTT,CASSNQQGNTGELFF
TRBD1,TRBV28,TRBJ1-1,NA,TGTGCCAGCAGTATACCACAGGGGAGTGGATCGGATACTGAAGCTTTCTTT,CASSIPQGSGSDTEAFF
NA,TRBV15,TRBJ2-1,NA,TGTGCCACCAGCAGGGGCCCGCGAACAGGTGGGGAGTTCTTC,CATSRGPRTGGEFF
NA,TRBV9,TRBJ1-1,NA,TGTGCCAGCAGCGTCACACCCCAGGGGTTGGCTTTCTTT,CASSVTPQGLAFF
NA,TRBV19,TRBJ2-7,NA,TGTGCCAGTAGTATTACGGTTACAGAATTCTCCTACGAGCAGTACTTC,CASSITVTEFSYEQYF
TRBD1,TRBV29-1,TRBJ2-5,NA,TGCAGCGTTGGGACAGGGGGAGAGACCCAGTACTTC,CSVGTGGETQYF
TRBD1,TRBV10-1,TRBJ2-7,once,TGCGCCAGCAGTGAGTCGATAGGGACAGGGTACAACGAGCAGTACTTC,CASSESIGTGYNEQYF
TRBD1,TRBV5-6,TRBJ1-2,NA,TGTGCCAGCAGCTCCTCGACAGGGGGGAGTAACTATGGCTACACCTTC,CASSSSTGGSNYGYTF